A selection of T cell receptor beta chains follows, all from one sample in a study of T cell repertoires in cytomegalovirus infection. In TCRdb, the reads were re-called with MiXCR into one record per CDR3 protein. The table has more than 250,000 distinct CDR3 sequences, roughly 25% seen once. Their antigens remain unidentified. This specimen was cultured PBMCs, taken from culture after CMV antigen stimulation. The receptor source for this set is a human donor in good health (CMV status not recorded). Some clones in this sample may be carry-over from other donors' samples. Each CDR3 is given with its conserved first and last residue. D genes are given only for firm matches. Clone sizes are given selectively: once, few, many, or a class where the clone is expanded.

V: TRBV3-1
J: TRBJ1-5
D: TRBD1
size: NA
length: 15
CDR3: CASSRTGERNQPQHF
DNA: TGTGCCAGCAGCAGAACAGGGGAACGCAATCAGCCCCAGCATTTT

V: TRBV4-3
J: TRBJ2-3
D: NA
size: many
length: 17
CDR3: CASSPQVRLDSTDTQYF
DNA: TGCGCCAGCAGCCCTCAAGTTCGGCTAGACAGCACAGATACGCAGTATTTT

V: TRBV13
J: TRBJ1-2
D: NA
size: many
length: 12
CDR3: CASSLGRSGYTF
DNA: TGTGCCAGCAGCTTAGGCAGGAGTGGCTACACCTTC

V: TRBV7-2
J: TRBJ2-3
D: TRBD2
size: many
length: 15
CDR3: CASSLAGPSGDTQYF
DNA: TGTGCCAGCAGCTTAGCAGGGCCTAGCGGGGATACGCAGTATTTT

V: TRBV6-2/TRBV6-3
J: TRBJ1-3
D: TRBD1
size: NA
length: 16
CDR3: CASSRRQGFSGNTIYF
DNA: TGTGCCAGCAGTCGACGACAGGGATTCTCTGGAAACACCATATATTTT

V: TRBV4-1
J: TRBJ2-3
D: NA
size: few
length: 15
CDR3: CASSRLASYTDTQYF
DNA: TGCGCCAGCAGCCGCCTAGCGAGTTACACAGATACGCAGTATTTT

V: TRBV5-6
J: TRBJ1-2
D: NA
size: NA
length: 16
CDR3: CASQSRRRWYNYGYTF
DNA: TGTGCCAGCCAATCGAGGCGGAGATGGTATAACTATGGCTACACCTTC

V: TRBV5-1
J: TRBJ1-6
D: NA
size: NA
length: 14
CDR3: CASSLAPAHSPLHF
DNA: TGCGCCAGCAGCTTGGCCCCCGCTCATTCACCCCTCCACTTT

V: TRBV29-1
J: TRBJ1-3
D: NA
size: NA
length: 15
CDR3: CSVEQSLSPGNTIYF
DNA: TGCAGCGTTGAACAAAGCCTATCCCCTGGAAACACCATATATTTT

V: TRBV6-1
J: TRBJ2-2
D: NA
size: NA
length: 14
CDR3: CASAGLTNTGELFF
DNA: TGTGCCAGCGCTGGACTAACGAACACCGGGGAGCTGTTTTTT

V: TRBV7-2
J: TRBJ2-5
D: TRBD2
size: many
length: 15
CDR3: CASRTRLAGEETQYF
DNA: TGTGCCAGCAGGACAAGACTAGCGGGAGAAGAGACCCAGTACTTC

V: TRBV20-1
J: TRBJ2-7
D: TRBD2
size: NA
length: 15
CDR3: CSASHRGTSSYEQYF
DNA: TGCAGTGCTTCCCACCGTGGGACTAGTTCCTACGAGCAGTACTTC

V: TRBV11-2
J: TRBJ2-1
D: TRBD1
size: NA
length: 15
CDR3: CASSLRSRGYNEQFF
DNA: TGTGCCAGCAGCTTAAGGAGCAGGGGGTACAATGAGCAGTTCTTC

V: TRBV11-2
J: TRBJ2-5
D: TRBD2
size: few
length: 15
CDR3: CASSPTSGGQETQYF
DNA: TGTGCCAGCAGCCCGACTAGCGGGGGGCAAGAGACCCAGTACTTC

V: TRBV7-2
J: TRBJ1-1
D: NA
size: NA
length: 15
CDR3: CASSSLGALNTEAFF
DNA: TGTGCCAGCAGCTCGCTAGGGGCCTTGAACACTGAAGCTTTCTTT